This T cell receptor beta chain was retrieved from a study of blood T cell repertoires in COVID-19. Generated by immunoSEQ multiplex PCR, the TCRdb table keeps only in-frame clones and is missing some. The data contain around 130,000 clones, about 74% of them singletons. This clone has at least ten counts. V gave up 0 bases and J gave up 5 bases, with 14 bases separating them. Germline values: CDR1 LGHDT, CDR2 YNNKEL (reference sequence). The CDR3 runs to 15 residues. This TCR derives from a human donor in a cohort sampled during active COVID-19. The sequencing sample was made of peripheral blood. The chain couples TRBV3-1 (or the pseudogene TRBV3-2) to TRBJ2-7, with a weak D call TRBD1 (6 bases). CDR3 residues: CASSQDKHRVNEQYF. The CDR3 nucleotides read TGTGCCAGCAGCCAAGATAAGCACAGGGTCAACGAGCAGTACTTC.